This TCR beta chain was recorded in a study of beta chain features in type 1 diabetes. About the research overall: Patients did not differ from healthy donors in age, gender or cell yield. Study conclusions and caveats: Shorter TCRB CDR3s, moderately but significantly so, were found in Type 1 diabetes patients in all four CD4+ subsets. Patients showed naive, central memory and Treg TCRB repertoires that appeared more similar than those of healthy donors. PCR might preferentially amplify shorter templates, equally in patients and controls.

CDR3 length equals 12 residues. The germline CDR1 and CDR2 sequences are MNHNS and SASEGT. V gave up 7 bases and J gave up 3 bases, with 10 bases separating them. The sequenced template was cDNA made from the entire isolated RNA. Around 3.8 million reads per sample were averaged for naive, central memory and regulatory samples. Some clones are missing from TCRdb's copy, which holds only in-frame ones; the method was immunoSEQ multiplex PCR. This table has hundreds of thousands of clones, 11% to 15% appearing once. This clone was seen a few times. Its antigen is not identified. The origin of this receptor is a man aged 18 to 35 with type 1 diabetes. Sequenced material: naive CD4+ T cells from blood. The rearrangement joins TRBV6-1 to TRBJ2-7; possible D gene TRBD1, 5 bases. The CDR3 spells CASTLTVYEQYF. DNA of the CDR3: TGTGCCAGCACTCTGACAGTCTACGAGCAGTACTTC.